This T cell receptor beta chain appears in the sequencing data of a study of T cell responses to AZD1222 COVID-19 vaccine. Overall study context: Both about-4-week and about-12-week second-dose recipients were combined.

Whole-study findings and limits: Donors were largely white British and mainly female; clonal diversity was possibly underestimated. Spike-specific TCR breadth rose after two AZD1222 doses, and depth rose as well. Only six people who got AZD1222 tested seropositive at baseline.

Germline assignment: CDR1 SGHRS and CDR2 YFSETQ. The length of the CDR3 is 15 residues. V was shortened by 0 bases and J by 1 base, with 11 bases between the two germline ends. The table came from immunoSEQ multiplex PCR; TCRdb's copy has only in-frame clones and leaves some out. The sample records about 130,000 clones, over 90% being singletons. About this clone: Antigen specificity is unknown.

This material consisted of peripheral blood, taken on day 0 of AZD1222 vaccination. This clonotype originated in an adult in good health. The V and J genes are TRBV5-1 and TRBJ2-7, with D possibly being TRBD1 (5 bases). Written as DNA, the CDR3 is TGCGCCAGCAGCTTGGCGTCAGGGTTATCCTACGAGCAGTACTTC. This gives the protein CASSLASGLSYEQYF.